The TCR beta chain described here comes from a study of T-cell reconstitution after alpha-beta-depleted transplantation in children. Study-wide points: Diversity of TCRbeta at day 60 was high in some patients, arising from surviving recipient T cells and thymic progenitors. Reportedly, alpha-beta T cells present about two months post-transplant originated from several hundred expanded clones of graft origin. Among T cells one year after transplant, newly produced cells accounted for most counts and diversity.

This clonotype counts as medium-sized. Its target is unknown. Unique molecular identifiers were incorporated into the prepared TCRbeta library. Via MiXCR, TCRdb re-called the PCR reads, giving one row per CDR3 protein. The sample lists approximately 34,000 distinct CDR3 sequences, approximately 6.5% seen once, with about a quarter in the top ten. The CDR3 consists of 15 residues. Trimming removed 6 bases from V and 2 bases from J; junction bases left unmatched: 3. The source is a child under three years old who had a stem cell transplant for acute myeloid leukemia, so the T cells may come from the graft donor. Sequences were derived from peripheral blood, sampled 60 days after TCRalphabeta/CD19-depleted stem cell transplant. This rearrangement joins TRBV12-3 or TRBV12-4 to TRBJ2-7; 14 positions match TRBD2. The chain's CDR3 is CASSPTSGRAYEQYF. The CDR3 nucleotides read TGTGCCAGCAGCCCGACTAGCGGGAGGGCCTACGAGCAGTACTTC.